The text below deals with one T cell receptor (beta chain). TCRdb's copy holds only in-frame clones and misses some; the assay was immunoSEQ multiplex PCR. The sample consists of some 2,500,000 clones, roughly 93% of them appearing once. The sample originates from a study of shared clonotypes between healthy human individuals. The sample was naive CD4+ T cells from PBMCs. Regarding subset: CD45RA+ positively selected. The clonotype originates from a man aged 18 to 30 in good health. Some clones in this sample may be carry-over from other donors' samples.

The DNA of the CDR3 is TGTGCCAGCTCACCAAGATCAGGGGGCGGTAGCAATGAGCAGTTCTTC. Its protein product is CASSPRSGGGSNEQFF. The rearrangement links TRBV18 to TRBJ2-1, with 8 bases lining up with TRBD1. The germline V gene encodes CDR1 KGHSH and CDR2 LQKENI. The CDR3 spans 16 residues. V was pared by 2 bases and J by 6 bases, with 9 bases of the junction left unmatched.